This passage covers 12 T cell receptor beta chains from one sample sequenced in a study of beta chain features in type 1 diabetes (dated by TCRdb to the late 2010s). Libraries were prepared through the immunoSEQ multiplex PCR assay. All of the isolated RNA was reverse transcribed with the High Capacity cDNA Reverse Transcription Kit, so expressed TCRB transcripts were sequenced. This immuneACCESS table, as held by TCRdb, lists in-frame sequences with V and J called but not all clones. Of the missing ones, under half trace to an unresolved V gene in checked studies; the others have no known cause. This sample is represented by under 300,000 clones; 8% of them were singletons. The top ten hold approximately 0.93% of the sample. Input material: central memory CD4+ T cells from blood. Every receptor here comes from a woman under 30 in good health.

This rearrangement joins TRBV5-1 to TRBJ2-7; TRBD1 agrees at 11 bases. Germline V CDR1 and CDR2: SGHRS, YFSETQ. The CDR3 is 14 residues long. V shed 0 bases and J 5 bases; nucleotides not matched to a gene: 1. As DNA, the CDR3 is TGCGCCAGCAGCTTGGGGACAGGGGGCAACGAGCAGTACGTC. This gives the protein CASSLGTGGNEQYV.

As regards this clone: At one of its ends the junction is not consistent with the germline gene, which may arise from a read error. The CDR3 nucleotides read TGTGCCAGCAGCCAAGCCGGGAACCAGGCCGGGGAGCTGTTTTTT. Translated, it gives CASSQAGNQAGELFF. V usage is TRBV4-1 and J usage is TRBJ2-2; D might be TRBD2 (5 bases). Per the germline V gene, CDR1 is MGHRA and CDR2 is YSYEKL. The CDR3 spans 15 residues.

This chain connects TRBV29-1 to TRBJ2-5, with D perhaps TRBD2 (5 bases). Between the trimmed V and J ends, which lost 4 bases and 3 bases, there was a span of 12 bases. Germline CDR1 reads SQVTM; CDR2 reads ANQGSEA. The CDR3 covers 13 residues. The CDR3 DNA reads as TGCAGCGTTGTAGGAGACTACGAAGAGACCCAGTACTTC. This translates into CSVVGDYEETQYF.

Points on this clone: At one boundary the junction diverges from the germline segment, which might be a read error. The rearrangement uses TRBV5-1 and TRBJ2-3, with 12 nucleotides matching TRBD2. Germline V gene data show CDR1 as SGHRS and CDR2 as YFSETQ. This CDR3 comprises 15 residues. DNA for the CDR3: TGCGCCAGCAGCCTACTAGCGGGGGGCACGGATACGCAGTATTTT. This encodes CASSLLAGGTDTQYF.

The chain combines TRBV5-6 with TRBJ2-7; TRBD1 might be the D (6 bases). Germline-derived CDR1 and CDR2 are SGHDT and YYEEEE. The CDR3 covers 13 residues. V lost 4 bases and J lost 5, with 13 bases in between. CDR3 DNA sequence: TGTGCCAGCAGCCTCGGGACAAGAAACGAGCAGTACGTC. Its protein product is CASSLGTRNEQYV.

This clone was observed a few times. The chain uses TRBV9 and TRBJ2-5; D gene ambiguous. Trimming removed 4 bases from V and 1 base from J, with 8 bases in between. The CDR3 loop spans 13 amino acids. CDR1 SGDLS and CDR2 YYNGEE come from the germline V gene. The CDR3 DNA reads TGTGCCAGCAGCCCACCGTCCCAAGAGACCCAGTACTTC. Amino acid sequence: CASSPPSQETQYF. Full variable domain (outside the CDR3, taken from reference TRBV9 and TRBJ2-5): DSGVTQTPKHLITATGQRVTLRCSPRSGDLSVYWYQQSLDQGLQFLIQYYNGEERAKGNILERFSAQQFPDLHSELNLSSLELGDSALYFCASSPPSQETQYFGPGTRLLVL.

Details on this clone: This specimen includes other DNA sequences encoding the same CDR3. The V call is TRBV14, the J call TRBJ1-6; D unresolved. The V gene's germline CDR1 is SGHDN and CDR2 FVKESK. The V end lost 1 base, the J end lost 8 bases, and 6 bases lay between the germline ends. The CDR3 runs to 13 residues. This CDR3 reads CASSQGGYSPLHF. In nucleotides, the CDR3 is TGTGCCAGCAGCCAAGGCGGGTATTCACCCCTCCACTTT.

The gene calls are TRBV18 and TRBJ1-6; D is uncertain. This CDR3 region has 16 residues. Germline V gene sequence: CDR1 KGHSH, CDR2 LQKENI. V dropped 1 base and J dropped 4 bases, with 11 bases sitting between them. CDR3 DNA sequence: TGTGCCAGCTCACCACAGGGCGCGGGGTATAATTCACCCCTCCACTTT. Its translation is CASSPQGAGYNSPLHF.

This clone was detected ten times or more. This chain uses TRBV7-3 with TRBJ2-3, with TRBD1 matching over 9 bases. The CDR3 covers 15 residues. Losses at the gene ends were 5 bases for V and 6 bases for J; bases not matched to a gene: 9. Germline V gene data show CDR1 as SGHTA and CDR2 as FQGTGA. CDR3 DNA: TGTGCCAGCAGCCCCACAGGGGGCGTAGCGGATACGCAGTATTTT. Amino acids: CASSPTGGVADTQYF.

The chain combines TRBV5-1 with TRBJ1-1; D uncertain. V lost 0 bases and J lost 8, with 11 bases in between. The length of the CDR3 is 13 residues. The germline V gene encodes CDR1 SGHRS and CDR2 YFSETQ. CDR3 in amino acids: CASSLEGKDEAFF. In nucleotides, the CDR3 is TGCGCCAGCAGCTTGGAAGGCAAGGACGAAGCTTTCTTT.

The gene calls are TRBV18 and TRBJ2-7; D is possibly TRBD1 (6 bases). The V gene's germline CDR1 is KGHSH and CDR2 LQKENI. Trimming removed 2 bases from V and 3 bases from J, with 14 bases in between. The CDR3 has 15 residues. The CDR3 reads CASSPGGALHYEQYF. Here the CDR3 DNA reads TGTGCCAGCTCACCAGGGGGCGCGTTGCACTACGAGCAGTACTTC. The whole variable domain, filled in from reference TRBV18 and TRBJ2-7, reads NAGVMQNPRHLVRRRGQEARLRCSPMKGHSHVYWYRQLPEEGLKFMVYLQKENIIDESGMPKERFSAEFPKEGPSILRIQQVVRGDSAAYFCASSPGGALHYEQYFGPGTRLTVT.

This clone was seen a few times. The V gene is TRBV7-9, the J gene TRBJ2-1; 7 bases map to TRBD1. Germline trimming cut 2 bases from V and 8 bases from J; bases unmatched to any gene: 9. Germline lookup yields CDR1 SEHNR and CDR2 FQNEAQ (reference sequence). This CDR3 comprises 15 residues. CDR3 coding DNA: TGTGCCAGCAGCTTAAGGTCGCTTACAGGGGATGAGCAGTTCTTC. Translation: CASSLRSLTGDEQFF.